The clone carrying this T cell receptor beta chain was seen ten or more times. Its antigen remains unknown. Stated time point: newly diagnosed GD, antithyroid drugs for less than 3 months. Construction of the TCR library relied on RNA isolated from PBMCs. By American Thyroid Association guidelines, Graves' disease was diagnosed in the cohort. After removal of 6 bases from V and 11 bases from J, the junction contained 18 bases not matched to a gene. Germline loops: CDR1 MNHEY, CDR2 SMNVEV (reference sequence). The CDR3 loop spans 17 amino acids. Both iRepertoire HTBI primers and Arm-PCR of CDR3 regions were used to build the TCR beta libraries. TCRdb passed the multiplex PCR reads through MiXCR, listing each CDR3 protein once. Of some 450,000 distinct CDR3 sequences in the sample, around 17% are singletons; the top ten hold approximately 12%. The data were taken from a study of regulatory T cells in long-lasting Graves disease.

The study, taken as a whole, reports: Possibly, accuracy suffered from the small sample size.

The data were also submitted as part of a second study, on T cells in Graves' hyperthyroidism and ophthalmopathy. That investigation notes: Any patient presenting with uncontrolled infection, other autoimmune disease, pregnancy or lactation was left out.

The J gene is TRBJ2-3, the V gene TRBV27; 12 bases line up with TRBD2. The sequence was obtained from a woman in her twenties or thirties with Graves disease. Sequenced material: peripheral blood mononuclear cells (PBMCs), taken at new diagnosis, from a patient treated with antithyroid drugs. The CDR3 nucleotides are TGTGCCAGCAGCCCAATCTCCGGGACTAGCGGGTGGGCGGTGCAGTATTTT. Translated, it gives CASSPISGTSGWAVQYF.